Here is one TCR beta chain with its context. This entry comes from a study of tumor-infiltrating lymphocytes in oesophageal squamous cell carcinoma. TCRdb processed the PCR reads anew with MiXCR; each CDR3 protein has one entry. Of about 20,000 distinct CDR3 sequences in the sample, approximately 40% were seen once. Trimming shortened V by 3 bases and J by 14 bases, and 24 bases separated the two germline ends. This CDR3 is built from 15 residues. The TCR was taken from a male donor with esophageal squamous cell carcinoma. The gene calls are TRBV12-3 or TRBV12-4 and TRBJ2-3, with D possibly matching TRBD1 (6 bases). Sequenced sample: esophageal tumor tissue. The CDR3 loop reads CASSLLQGDTGELYF. DNA of the CDR3: TGTGCCAGCAGTTTGTTACAGGGAGACACCGGGGAGCTGTATTTT.